Each of the 10 T cell receptor beta chains below was sequenced from the same sample in a study of OX40 agonist ivuxolimab in advanced cancers. TCRdb keeps only in-frame clones here, not all; method: immunoSEQ multiplex PCR. Of over 55,000 clones listed, roughly 81% are singletons. The input for sequencing was CD4+ or CD8+ T cells sorted from blood, taken in a trial of the OX40 agonist ivuxolimab. Source of these receptors: an adult with an advanced solid tumor such as melanoma, head and neck, liver or kidney cancer.

This sequence joins TRBV20-1 and TRBJ2-2; D is unclear. This CDR3 region has 11 residues. Trimming took 3 bases from V and 6 from J, leaving 5 bases between them. The germline V gene encodes CDR1 DFQATT and CDR2 SNEGSKA (reference sequence). CDR3 sequence reads: CSASGPGELFF. The CDR3 DNA follows: TGCAGTGCTAGCGGCCCCGGGGAGCTGTTTTTT.

V gene TRBV30 combines with J gene TRBJ2-4, with 8 bases aligning to TRBD1. The CDR3 has 15 residues. In germline, CDR1 is GTSNPN, CDR2 SVGIG (reference sequence). J was trimmed by 8 bases and V by 2 bases; bases with no gene match: 11. CDR3 coding DNA: TGTGCCTGGAGTTCAGGGCAGGGGGCAATAGACATTCAGTACTTC. This encodes CAWSSGQGAIDIQYF.

J is TRBJ1-4 and V is TRBV5-6; possibly TRBD1 for D (6 bases). The CDR3 covers 15 residues. Germline V gene data show CDR1 as SGHDT and CDR2 as YYEEEE. The V end lost 3 bases, the J end lost 7 bases, and 16 bases lay between the germline ends. The CDR3, as DNA: TGTGCCAGCAGCTCGCACAGGGAAGTGGGTGAAAAACTGTTTTTT. Translated, it gives CASSSHREVGEKLFF.

The chain has TRBV6-6 and TRBJ2-7, with TRBD2 matching over 8 bases. After removal of 6 bases from V and 6 bases from J, the junction contained 10 bases not matched to a gene. Germline V gene lookup returns CDR1 MNHNY and CDR2 SVGAGI (reference sequence). CDR3 length: 14 amino acids. In DNA, the CDR3 is TGTGCCAGCAGGACGGGGGGGACCGCCGGCGAGCAGTACTTC. As protein: CASRTGGTAGEQYF.

The V and J genes are TRBV6-6 and TRBJ1-2, with D possibly being TRBD1 (6 bases). The CDR3 covers 15 residues. V was trimmed by 2 bases and J by 4 bases, leaving 14 bases between them. In germline, CDR1 is MNHNY, CDR2 SVGAGI (reference sequence). CDR3 in amino acids: CASSYGTGGSYGYTF. In DNA form, the CDR3 reads TGTGCCAGCAGTTACGGGACTGGGGGCAGCTATGGCTACACCTTC.

This clone was detected only once. The chain uses TRBV5-6 and TRBJ1-1; 7 bases agree with TRBD1. With 2 bases clipped from V and 3 bases from J, the junction kept 13 bases outside the gene matches. Germline CDR1 reads SGHDT; CDR2 reads YYEEEE. The CDR3 length is 17 residues. The CDR3 sequence is CASSLRQGGMQDTEAFF. CDR3 coding DNA: TGTGCCAGCAGCTTAAGACAGGGAGGGATGCAGGACACTGAAGCTTTCTTT.

The V and J genes are TRBV5-1 and TRBJ1-1; D call uncertain. The CDR3 runs to 15 residues. The germline V gene encodes CDR1 SGHRS and CDR2 YFSETQ. V was shortened by 4 bases and J by 0 bases, with 13 bases between the two germline ends. CDR3 loop: CASSPSGNMNTEAFF. The CDR3, as DNA: TGCGCCAGCAGCCCGAGTGGCAACATGAACACTGAAGCTTTCTTT.

V and J are TRBV5-5 and TRBJ2-3, with D tentatively TRBD1 or TRBD2 (5 bases each). CDR1 and CDR2 from the germline V gene are SGHKS and YYEKEE (reference sequence). V was shortened by 4 bases and J by 1 base, with 13 bases between the two germline ends. The CDR3 spans 15 residues. CDR3 region: CASSRDLRGTDTQYF. The CDR3 nucleotides read TGTGCCAGCAGCCGGGACCTCCGGGGCACAGATACGCAGTATTTT.

The chain has TRBV5-1 and TRBJ1-1; 9 bases align to TRBD1. Germline CDR1 reads SGHRS; CDR2 reads YFSETQ. This CDR3 has 13 residues. V lost 4 bases, J lost 7 bases, and 5 bases stayed unmatched. Here the CDR3 reads CASSPGQGYEAFF. CDR3 sequence (DNA): TGCGCCAGCAGCCCGGGACAGGGATATGAAGCTTTCTTT.

The rearrangement links TRBV7-3 to TRBJ2-1; perhaps TRBD1 as D (6 bases). This CDR3 region has 13 residues. From germline, CDR1 is SGHTA and CDR2 FQGTGA. The V and J ends lost 9 bases and 4 bases respectively, with 13 bases between them. In DNA, the CDR3 is TGTGCCAGTTCAACAGGGTTGTACAATGAGCAGTTCTTC. It is translated as CASSTGLYNEQFF. The complete variable domain, with remaining parts taken from reference TRBV7-3 and TRBJ2-1, reads GAGVSQTPSNKVTEKGKYVELRCDPISGHTALYWYRQSLGQGPEFLIYFQGTGAADDSGLPNDRFFAVRPEGSVSTLKIQRTERGDSAVYLCASSTGLYNEQFFGPGTRLTVL.